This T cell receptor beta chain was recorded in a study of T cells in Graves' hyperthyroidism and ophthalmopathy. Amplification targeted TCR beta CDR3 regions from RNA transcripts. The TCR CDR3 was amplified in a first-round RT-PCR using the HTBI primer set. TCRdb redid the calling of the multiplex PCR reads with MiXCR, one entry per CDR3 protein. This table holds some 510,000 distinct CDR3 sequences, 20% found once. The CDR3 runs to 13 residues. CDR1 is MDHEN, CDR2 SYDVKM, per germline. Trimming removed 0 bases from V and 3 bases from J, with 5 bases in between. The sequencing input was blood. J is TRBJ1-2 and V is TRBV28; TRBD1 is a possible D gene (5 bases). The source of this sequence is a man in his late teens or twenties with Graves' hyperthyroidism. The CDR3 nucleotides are TGTGCCAGCAGTTTATGGGGGGACTATGGCTACACCTTC. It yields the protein CASSLWGDYGYTF.